This TCR beta chain was observed in a study of OX40 agonist ivuxolimab in advanced cancers. Notes on the research overall: Ivuxolimab was a fully human IgG2 agonistic monoclonal antibody targeting the costimulatory receptor OX40 (CD134). Intravenous ivuxolimab was administered to patients every 2 weeks at six dose levels: 0.01, 0.1, 0.3, 1.5, 3 and 10 mg/kg. Of the approximately 50 dose-escalation patients, hepatocellular carcinoma was present in around 20, melanoma in approximately 15, renal cell carcinoma in 9 and head and neck cancer in 9. In the dose-escalation cohort, roughly 82% of patients were male, and the mean age was roughly 56 years with a range of about 20 to 79. Patients were allowed to have had prior anti-PD-1, anti-PD-L1 or anti-CTLA-4 therapy, and around two fifths of the dose-escalation patients had been treated with checkpoint inhibitors. Partial responses occurred in three dose-escalation patients: two with cutaneous melanoma and one with hepatocellular carcinoma. Peripheral TCRbeta sequencing aimed to test whether ivuxolimab altered TCR sequence diversity and caused clonal T-cell expansion. The paper covers the monotherapy dose-escalation part of the phase I ivuxolimab trial, which included N ≈ 50 patients. Here is what the overall study found, with its caveats: Low levels of normalized T-cell clonal expansion were also seen in some patients who did not respond. The antigen specificity of the peripheral T cells that underwent clonal expansion was not determined. Clonal expansion of both CD4+ and CD8+ blood T cells was observed from baseline to week 6 at doses 0.1 to 3.0 mg/kg. On average, CD8+ T cells showed more expanded clones than CD4+ T cells after ivuxolimab. In the 0.1-3.0 mg/kg groups, partial responders were among the patients with the lowest normalized peripheral clonal expansion, particularly in CD8+ T cells.

Genomic DNA was extracted from sorted cells for sequencing of the TCRbeta CDR3 region. TCRbeta CDR3 regions were sequenced using the immunoSEQ Assay. TCRdb took this table from immuneACCESS and kept in-frame rearrangements with V and J called. Such tables lack part of the clones; where checked against another copy, unresolved V genes explain under half of the gap, and the rest is unexplained. The sample table contains under 50,000 clones; only one count was recorded for around 82% of them. About 7.6% of the sample comes from the top ten. The trial excluded patients who had a history of autoimmune disease or were on systemic immunosuppression. Peripheral blood for TCR sequencing was collected from all dose cohorts at baseline, on cycle 4 day 1, and on cycle 7 day 1. Samples came from an open-label, multicenter, first-in-human phase I dose-escalation trial of ivuxolimab. The trial enrolled adults with locally advanced or metastatic head and neck squamous cell, hepatocellular, melanoma or renal cell carcinoma. Before TCR sequencing, CD4+ T cells and CD8+ T cells were sorted from peripheral blood as separate populations.

Concerning this clone: Its specific antigen is unknown. The record has no base qualities; no much larger clone is one base away.

Sample: CD4+ or CD8+ T cells sorted from blood, taken in a trial of the OX40 agonist ivuxolimab. This sequence originates from an adult with an advanced solid tumor such as melanoma, head and neck, liver or kidney cancer.

The nucleotides are TGCGCCAGCAGCCAATTGTCGGCAGGGGTTGTCCATGGCTACACCTTC. Its protein reads: CASSQLSAGVVHGYTF. Recombination linked TRBV4-3 to TRBJ1-2; a tentative D call is TRBD1 (6 bases match). The CDR3 measures 16 amino acids from cysteine to phenylalanine. The CDR3 DNA has 48 bases and is translated from base 1. Trimming takes 2 bases from V and 6 bases from J, and the germline ends sit 19 bases apart. In the germline V gene, CDR1 corresponds to LGHNA and CDR2 to YSLEER.